This T cell receptor (beta chain) comes out of a study of T cell repertoires in aging, cancer and after chemotherapy. Whole-study context: Clear clonal overlap appeared across healthy donor samples taken over several months to years. Study results and caveats: Compared with age-matched healthy donors, untreated hematological or solid cancer patients showed higher blood TCR clonality.

The CDR3 covers 14 residues. Germline-derived CDR1 and CDR2 are SQVTM and ANQGSEA. V lost 7 bases, J lost 2 bases, and 16 bases lay in between. In the case of this clonotype: Its matching antigen is unknown. Since a much larger clone is just one base distant, this may be a read error.

Rearranged V-D-J TRB sequences were amplified with a mixed TRB-A/B primer pool. TCRdb recomputed calls from the multiplex PCR reads with MiXCR, one row per CDR3 protein. The sample holds about 15,000 distinct CDR3 sequences, roughly half seen once. Amplification of TCR beta used genomic DNA extracted from peripheral blood. The sequence was obtained from a human donor in good health. V usage is TRBV29-1 and J usage is TRBJ2-3; a weak D match, TRBD1 (5 bases). The sequencing input was blood. The CDR3 loop is CSAQGAWNTDTQYF. CDR3 sequence (DNA): TGCAGCGCCCAAGGGGCGTGGAACACAGATACGCAGTATTTT.